This T cell receptor beta chain appears in the sequencing data of a study of T cells in Graves' hyperthyroidism and ophthalmopathy. About the study: Sampling of peripheral blood happened at initial diagnosis, prior to any treatment. Study findings and constraints: From stable hyperthyroidism, ophthalmopathy was separated by a 13 V-J model.

In its sample, this clonotype was seen a few times. Its antigen is not known. Germline CDR1 DFQATT, CDR2 SNEGSKA (reference sequence). The CDR3 length is 16 residues. Trimming cost V 0 bases and J 7 bases; bases outside gene matches: 8. Authors of the study amplified TCR beta CDR3 regions from RNA transcripts. The HTBI primer set drove a first-round RT-PCR of the TCR CDR3. TCRdb passed the multiplex PCR reads through MiXCR, listing each CDR3 protein once. The table records over 550,000 distinct CDR3 sequences, around 17% of them present only once. Uncontrolled infection, other autoimmune disease, pregnancy or lactation excluded patients.

This clonotype originated in a woman aged 18-29 years with Graves' hyperthyroidism. The rearrangement links TRBV20-1 to TRBJ1-6; 8 bases map to TRBD1. Sequenced input: blood. This chain's CDR3 is CSAREAGGAGNSPLHF. DNA of the CDR3: TGCAGTGCTAGAGAGGCAGGGGGCGCGGGAAATTCACCCCTCCACTTT.